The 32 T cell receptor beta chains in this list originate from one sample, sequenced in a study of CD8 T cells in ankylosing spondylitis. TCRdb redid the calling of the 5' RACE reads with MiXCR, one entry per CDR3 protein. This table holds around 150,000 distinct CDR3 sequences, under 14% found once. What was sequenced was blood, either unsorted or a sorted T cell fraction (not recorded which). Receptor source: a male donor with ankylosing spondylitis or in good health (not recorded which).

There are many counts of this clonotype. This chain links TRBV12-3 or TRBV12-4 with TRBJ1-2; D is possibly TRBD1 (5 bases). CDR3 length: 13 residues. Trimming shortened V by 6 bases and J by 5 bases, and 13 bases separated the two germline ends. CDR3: CASSKTTEYGYTF. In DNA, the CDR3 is TGTGCCAGCAGCAAAACGACAGAGTATGGCTACACCTTC.

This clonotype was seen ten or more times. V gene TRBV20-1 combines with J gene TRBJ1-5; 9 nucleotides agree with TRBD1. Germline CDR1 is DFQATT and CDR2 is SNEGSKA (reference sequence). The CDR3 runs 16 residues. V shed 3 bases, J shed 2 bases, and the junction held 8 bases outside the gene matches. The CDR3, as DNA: TGCAGTGCTAGTTTGCCGGGACAGGGAGGCAATCAGCCCCAGCATTTT. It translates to CSASLPGQGGNQPQHF.

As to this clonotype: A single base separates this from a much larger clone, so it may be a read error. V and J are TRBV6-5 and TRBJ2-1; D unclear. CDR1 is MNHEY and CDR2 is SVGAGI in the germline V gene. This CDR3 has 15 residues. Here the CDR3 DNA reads TGTGCCAGCAGTTTGACATACGGTTCCTACAATGAGCAGCTCTTC. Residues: CASSLTYGSYNEQLF.

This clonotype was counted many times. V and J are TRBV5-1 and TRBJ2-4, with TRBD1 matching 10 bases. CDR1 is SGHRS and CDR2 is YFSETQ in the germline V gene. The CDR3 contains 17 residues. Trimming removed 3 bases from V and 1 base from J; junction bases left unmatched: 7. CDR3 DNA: TGCGCCAGCAGCTCGCCCGGGACAGGGGCGGCCAAAAACATTCAGTACTTC. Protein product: CASSSPGTGAAKNIQYF.

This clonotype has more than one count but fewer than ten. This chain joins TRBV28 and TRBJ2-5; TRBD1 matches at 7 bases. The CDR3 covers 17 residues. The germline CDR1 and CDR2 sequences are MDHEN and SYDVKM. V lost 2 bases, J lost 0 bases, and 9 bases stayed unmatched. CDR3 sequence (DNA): TGTGCCAGCAGTTTACCCGGACAGGTGGGGTACCAAGAGACCCAGTACTTC. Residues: CASSLPGQVGYQETQYF.

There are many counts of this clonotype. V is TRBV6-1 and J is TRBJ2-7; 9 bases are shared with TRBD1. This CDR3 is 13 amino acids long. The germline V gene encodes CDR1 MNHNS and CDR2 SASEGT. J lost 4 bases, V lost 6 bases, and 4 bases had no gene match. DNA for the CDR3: TGTGCCAGCAGGACAGGGGGGACGTACGAGCAGTACTTC. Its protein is CASRTGGTYEQYF.

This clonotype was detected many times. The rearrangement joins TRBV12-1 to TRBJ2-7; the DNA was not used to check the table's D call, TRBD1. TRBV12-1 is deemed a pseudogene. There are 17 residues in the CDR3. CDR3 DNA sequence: TGTGCCAGCAGCCCCAACCGGGGAGACAGGGCCTCCTACGAGCAGTACTTC. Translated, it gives CASSPNRGDRASYEQYF.

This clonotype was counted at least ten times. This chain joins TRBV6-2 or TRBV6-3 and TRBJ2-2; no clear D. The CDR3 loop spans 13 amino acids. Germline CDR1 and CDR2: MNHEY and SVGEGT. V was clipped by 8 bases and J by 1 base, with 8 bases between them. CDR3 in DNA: TGTGCCAGCCGGACCGTGAACACCGGGGAGCTGTTTTTT. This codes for CASRTVNTGELFF.

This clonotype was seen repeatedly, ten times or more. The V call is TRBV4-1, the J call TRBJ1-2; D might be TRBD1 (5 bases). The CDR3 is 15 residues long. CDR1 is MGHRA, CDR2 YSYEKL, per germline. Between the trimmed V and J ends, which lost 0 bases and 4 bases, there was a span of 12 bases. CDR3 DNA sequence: TGCGCCAGCAGCCAAGAAGGGGTGTACGGCTATGGCTACACCTTC. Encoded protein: CASSQEGVYGYGYTF.

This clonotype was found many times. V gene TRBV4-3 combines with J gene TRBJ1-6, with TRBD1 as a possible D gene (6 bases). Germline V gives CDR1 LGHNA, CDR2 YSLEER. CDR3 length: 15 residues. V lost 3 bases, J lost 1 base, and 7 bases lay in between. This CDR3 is CASSQDRSYNSPLHF. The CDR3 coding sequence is TGCGCCAGCAGCCAGGACAGATCCTATAATTCACCCCTCCACTTT.

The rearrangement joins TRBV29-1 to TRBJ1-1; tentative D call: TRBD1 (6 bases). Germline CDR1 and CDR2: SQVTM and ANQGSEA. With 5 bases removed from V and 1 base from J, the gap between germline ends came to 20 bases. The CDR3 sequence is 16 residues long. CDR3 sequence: CSVRPGGGPPNTEAFF. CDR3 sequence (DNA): TGCAGCGTTCGACCCGGAGGGGGGCCTCCGAACACTGAAGCTTTCTTT.

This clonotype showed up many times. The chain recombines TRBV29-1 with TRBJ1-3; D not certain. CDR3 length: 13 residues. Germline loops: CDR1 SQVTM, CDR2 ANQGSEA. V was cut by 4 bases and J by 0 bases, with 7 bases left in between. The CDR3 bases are TGCAGCGTTGGATGGTCCTCTGGAAACACCATATATTTT. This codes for CSVGWSSGNTIYF.

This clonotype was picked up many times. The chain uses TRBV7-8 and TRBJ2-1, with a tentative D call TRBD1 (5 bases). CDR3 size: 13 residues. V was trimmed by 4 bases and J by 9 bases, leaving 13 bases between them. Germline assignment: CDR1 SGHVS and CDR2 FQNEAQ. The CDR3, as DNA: TGTGCCAGCAGCTCTTATACAGGAAGTGAGCAGTTCTTC. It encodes CASSSYTGSEQFF.

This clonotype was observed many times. The CDR3 here is CSARYAGAGNEQFF. The CDR3 nucleotides are TGCAGTGCCCGATATGCGGGAGCTGGCAATGAGCAGTTCTTC. The chain links TRBV20-1 to TRBJ2-1, with 7 bases lining up with TRBD2. CDR1 is DFQATT, CDR2 SNEGSKA, per germline (reference sequence). CDR3 length equals 14 residues. Trimming took 6 bases from V and 6 from J; bases not matched to a gene: 11.

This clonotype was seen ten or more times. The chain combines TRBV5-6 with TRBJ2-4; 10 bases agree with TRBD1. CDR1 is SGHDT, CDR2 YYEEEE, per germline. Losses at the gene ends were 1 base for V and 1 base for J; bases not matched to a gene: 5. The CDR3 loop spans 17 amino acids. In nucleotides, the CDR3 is TGTGCCAGCAGCTTGTTGGTGGGACAGGGGGCCAAAAACATTCAGTACTTC. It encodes CASSLLVGQGAKNIQYF.

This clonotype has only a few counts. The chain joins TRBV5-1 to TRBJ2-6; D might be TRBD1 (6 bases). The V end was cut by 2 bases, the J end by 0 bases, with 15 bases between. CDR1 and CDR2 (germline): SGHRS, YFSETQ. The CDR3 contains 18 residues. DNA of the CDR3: TGCGCCAGCAGCTTCACAGGGCCTCCTTACTCTGGGGCCAACGTCCTGACTTTC. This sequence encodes CASSFTGPPYSGANVLTF.

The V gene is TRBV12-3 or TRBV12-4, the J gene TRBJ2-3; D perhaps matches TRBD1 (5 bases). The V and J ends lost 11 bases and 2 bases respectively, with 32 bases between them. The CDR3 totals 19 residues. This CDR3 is CAFSFSGAGRAVTTDTQYF. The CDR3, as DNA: TGTGCCTTCAGTTTTTCTGGGGCAGGCAGGGCGGTGACCACAGATACGCAGTATTTT.

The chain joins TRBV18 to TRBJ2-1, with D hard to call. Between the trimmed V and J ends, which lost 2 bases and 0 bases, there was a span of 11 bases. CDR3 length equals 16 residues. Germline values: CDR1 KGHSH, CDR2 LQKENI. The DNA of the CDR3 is TGTGCCAGCTCACCATGGGCGGAAAGCTCCTACAATGAGCAGTTCTTC. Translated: CASSPWAESSYNEQFF.

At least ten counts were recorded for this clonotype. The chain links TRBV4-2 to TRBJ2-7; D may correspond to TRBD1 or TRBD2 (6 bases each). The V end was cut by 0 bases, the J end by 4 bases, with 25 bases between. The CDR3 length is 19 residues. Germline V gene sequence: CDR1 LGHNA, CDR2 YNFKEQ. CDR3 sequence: CASSQDPSEGVKQPYEQYF. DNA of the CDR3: TGTGCCAGCAGCCAAGATCCTAGCGAGGGGGTTAAGCAGCCTTACGAGCAGTACTTC.

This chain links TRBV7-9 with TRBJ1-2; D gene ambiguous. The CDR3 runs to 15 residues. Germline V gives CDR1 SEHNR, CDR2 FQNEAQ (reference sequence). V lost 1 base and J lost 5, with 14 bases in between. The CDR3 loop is CASSLGAFLQYGYTF. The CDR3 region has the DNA TGTGCCAGCAGCTTAGGGGCGTTCCTACAGTATGGCTACACCTTC.

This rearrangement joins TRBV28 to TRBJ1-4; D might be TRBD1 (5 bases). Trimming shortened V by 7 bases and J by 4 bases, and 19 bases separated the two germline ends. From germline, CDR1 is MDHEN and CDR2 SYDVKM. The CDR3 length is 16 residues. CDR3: CASIGSGTGLNEKLFF. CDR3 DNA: TGTGCCAGCATAGGTTCAGGGACCGGCCTTAATGAAAAACTGTTTTTT.

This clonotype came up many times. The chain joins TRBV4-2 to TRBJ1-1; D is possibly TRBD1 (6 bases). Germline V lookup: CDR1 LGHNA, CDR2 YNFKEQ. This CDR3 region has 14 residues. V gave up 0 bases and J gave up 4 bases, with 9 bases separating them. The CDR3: CASSQEGAVTEAFF. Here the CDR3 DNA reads TGTGCCAGCAGCCAAGAGGGGGCGGTCACTGAAGCTTTCTTT.

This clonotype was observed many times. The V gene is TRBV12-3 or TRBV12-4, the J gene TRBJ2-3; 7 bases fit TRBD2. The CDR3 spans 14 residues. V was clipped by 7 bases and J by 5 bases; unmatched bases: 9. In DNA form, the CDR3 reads TGTGCCAGCACCGGGGGGAGTCGGGAAGATACGCAGTATTTT. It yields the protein CASTGGSREDTQYF.

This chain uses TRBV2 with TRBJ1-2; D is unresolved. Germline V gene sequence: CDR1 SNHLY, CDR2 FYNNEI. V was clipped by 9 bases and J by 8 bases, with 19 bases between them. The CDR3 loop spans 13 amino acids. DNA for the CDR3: TGTGCCAGTGAATCCTTGAAAGGGTGGGGCTACACCTTC. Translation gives CASESLKGWGYTF.

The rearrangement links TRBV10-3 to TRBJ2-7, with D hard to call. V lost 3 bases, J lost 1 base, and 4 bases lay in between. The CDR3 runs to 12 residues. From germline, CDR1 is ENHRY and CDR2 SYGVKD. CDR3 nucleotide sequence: TGTGCCATCAGTGATCAATCCTACGAGCAGTACTTC. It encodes CAISDQSYEQYF.

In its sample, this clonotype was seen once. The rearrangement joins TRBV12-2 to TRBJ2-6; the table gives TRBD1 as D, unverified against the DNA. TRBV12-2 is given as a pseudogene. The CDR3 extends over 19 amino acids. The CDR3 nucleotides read TGTGCAAGTCGCTCCTCGGCAGCCGAGGACAGAACTGGGGCCAACGTCCTGACTTTC. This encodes CASRSSAAEDRTGANVLTF.

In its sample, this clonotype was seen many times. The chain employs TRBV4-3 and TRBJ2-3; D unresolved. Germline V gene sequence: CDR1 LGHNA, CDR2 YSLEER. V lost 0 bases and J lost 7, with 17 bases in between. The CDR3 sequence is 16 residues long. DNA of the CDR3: TGCGCCAGCAGCCAAGAGAGAGACTTATACGAGAATACGCAGTATTTT. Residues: CASSQERDLYENTQYF.

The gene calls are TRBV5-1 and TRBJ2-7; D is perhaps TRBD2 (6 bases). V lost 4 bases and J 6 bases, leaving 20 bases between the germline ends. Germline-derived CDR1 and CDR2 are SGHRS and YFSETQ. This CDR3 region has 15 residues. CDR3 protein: CASSNAGTGEGEQYF. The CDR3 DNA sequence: TGCGCCAGCAGCAACGCCGGGACTGGTGAGGGCGAGCAGTACTTC.

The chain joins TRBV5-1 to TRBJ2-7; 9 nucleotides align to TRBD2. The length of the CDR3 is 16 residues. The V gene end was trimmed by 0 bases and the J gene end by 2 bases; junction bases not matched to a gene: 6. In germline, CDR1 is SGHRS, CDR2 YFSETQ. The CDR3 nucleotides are TGCGCCAGCAGCTTGGGGCTAGCGGGGCCCCCCTACGAGCAGTACTTC. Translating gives CASSLGLAGPPYEQYF.

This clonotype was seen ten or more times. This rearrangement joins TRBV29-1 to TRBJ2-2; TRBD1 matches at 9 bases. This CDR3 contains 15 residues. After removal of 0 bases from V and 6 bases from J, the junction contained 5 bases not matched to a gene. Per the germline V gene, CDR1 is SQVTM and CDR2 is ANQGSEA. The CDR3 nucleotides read TGCAGCGTTGAAGATAGAGGGACAGGGCCCGGGGAGCTGTTTTTT. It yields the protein CSVEDRGTGPGELFF.

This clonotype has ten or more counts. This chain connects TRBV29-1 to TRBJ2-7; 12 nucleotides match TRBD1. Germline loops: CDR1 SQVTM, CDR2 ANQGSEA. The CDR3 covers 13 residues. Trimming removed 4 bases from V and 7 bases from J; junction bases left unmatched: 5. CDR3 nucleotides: TGCAGCGTTGGGGGACAGGGGGCGGGGGAGCAGTACTTC. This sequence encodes CSVGGQGAGEQYF.

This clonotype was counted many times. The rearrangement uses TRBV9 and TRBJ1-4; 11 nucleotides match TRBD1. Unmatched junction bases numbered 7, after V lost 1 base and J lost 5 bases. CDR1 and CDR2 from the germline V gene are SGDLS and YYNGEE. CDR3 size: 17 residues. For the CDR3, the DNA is TGTGCCAGCAGCGTATCGGGACAGGGGGTCTCCAATGAAAAACTGTTTTTT. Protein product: CASSVSGQGVSNEKLFF.